The 5 T cell receptor beta chains in this list originate from one sample, sequenced in a study of CD8+ T cells in alopecia areata. Reverse transcription of extracted RNA yielded cDNA, which provided the sequencing template. Sequencing used immunoSEQ multiplex PCR; TCRdb keeps in-frame clones, though not all of them. Of some 200,000 clones listed, 50% to 60% are singletons. The treatment denotes: oral pan-JAK inhibitor, 5-10 mg twice daily. The input for sequencing was CD4+ T cells sorted from blood, taken at week 4, from a patient treated with tofacitinib. The receptors originated from a human donor with alopecia areata.

The chain links TRBV7-2 to TRBJ1-2, with TRBD1 as a possible D gene (6 bases). Germline assignment: CDR1 SGHTA and CDR2 FQGNSA. The CDR3 spans 13 residues. Trimming stripped 1 base from V and 8 bases from J, with 11 bases between. DNA for the CDR3: TGTGCCAGCAGCTTAGATACAGGGCAAGGCTACACCTTC. Its protein product is CASSLDTGQGYTF.

The chain joins TRBV6-1 to TRBJ2-5; D is possibly TRBD2 (6 bases). CDR3 size: 13 residues. Per germline, CDR1 MNHNS and CDR2 SASEGT. Deletions cut 6 bases from V and 5 bases from J, with 13 bases between. The CDR3 nucleotides are TGTGCCAGCAGGGGCGGGATCGGGGAGACCCAGTACTTC. This gives the protein CASRGGIGETQYF.

The V call is TRBV6-6, the J call TRBJ2-7, with 10 positions matching TRBD1. V was pared by 6 bases and J by 2 bases, with 4 bases of the junction left unmatched. The CDR3 runs to 14 residues. Germline CDR1 MNHNY, CDR2 SVGAGI (reference sequence). CDR3 protein: CASSRQGAAYEQYF. Here the CDR3 DNA reads TGTGCCAGCAGCCGACAGGGGGCAGCCTACGAGCAGTACTTC.

The chain combines TRBV30 with TRBJ2-7, with 9 bases lining up with TRBD1. Germline trimming cut 1 base from V and 3 bases from J; bases unmatched to any gene: 1. Germline values: CDR1 GTSNPN, CDR2 SVGIG (reference sequence). The CDR3 length is 13 residues. This CDR3 is CAWSAGQGYEQYF. The CDR3, as DNA: TGTGCCTGGAGTGCGGGACAGGGCTACGAGCAGTACTTC.

This clone has only a few counts. The sample carries other DNA sequences with the same CDR3. The V gene is TRBV7-9, the J gene TRBJ1-5; 8 bases line up with TRBD1. This CDR3 has 14 residues. Germline values: CDR1 SEHNR, CDR2 FQNEAQ (reference sequence). V lost 4 bases to trimming and J lost 3 bases; unmatched junction nucleotides: 2. CDR3 DNA: TGTGCCAGCAGCTCGGGACAGGACAATCAGCCCCAGCATTTT. Amino acid sequence: CASSSGQDNQPQHF.